The 14 T cell receptor beta chains listed next were all sequenced from one sample in a study of spatial heterogeneity in lung cancer (dated by TCRdb to between 2018 and 2020). The library was generated by 5' RACE. For sequencing, a NextSeq 500 was employed. TCRdb trimmed public reads at Q25 via fastp, called clones via MiXCR and kept in-frame beta chains. Rows with one shared CDR3 protein collapse into an entry with the most common genes and DNA. For this sample there are 36,000 or so distinct CDR3 sequences; roughly 5% appear just once. The ten largest clones add up to roughly 26% of the sample. The time point label, as the study defines it: sample taken at primary tumor resection. Whole RNA extracted from tumor and nontumor lung tissue, or from cryopreserved PBMC samples, was used for TCR sequencing without cell sorting. The material sequenced was PBMCs, taken at surgery. The receptors shown here come from a female donor with early-stage non-small cell lung cancer.

This clonotype was seen a handful of times. The chain employs TRBV14 and TRBJ2-6; D gene ambiguous. Looked up from germline, CDR1 is SGHDN and CDR2 is FVKESK. The CDR3 is 16 residues long. V was shortened by 0 bases and J by 1 base, with 7 bases between the two germline ends. The CDR3 protein is CASSQDMGSGANVLTF. As DNA, the CDR3 is TGTGCCAGCAGCCAAGATATGGGATCTGGGGCCAACGTCCTGACTTTC. The complete variable domain, with remaining parts taken from reference TRBV14 and TRBJ2-6, reads EAGVTQFPSHSVIEKGQTVTLRCDPISGHDNLYWYRRVMGKEIKFLLHFVKESKQDESGMPNNRFLAERTGGTYSTLKVQPAELEDSGVYFCASSQDMGSGANVLTFGAGSRLTVL.

This clonotype was found many times. The J gene is TRBJ2-5, the V gene TRBV20-1; D may be TRBD2 (5 bases). The V gene's germline CDR1 is DFQATT and CDR2 SNEGSKA (reference sequence). The CDR3 runs to 18 residues. V was clipped by 5 bases and J by 1 base, with 26 bases between them. The CDR3 reads CSASPVGTGSEGQETQYF. Written as DNA, the CDR3 is TGCAGTGCTTCCCCGGTGGGTACGGGATCAGAGGGCCAAGAGACCCAGTACTTC.

V is TRBV18 and J is TRBJ1-5, with unresolved D. This CDR3 region has 13 residues. The germline CDR1 and CDR2 sequences are KGHSH and LQKENI. Trimming cost V 5 bases and J 9 bases, with 14 bases left between them. The CDR3 is CASSEADLAPQHF. The CDR3 coding sequence is TGTGCCAGCTCAGAGGCGGACTTAGCGCCCCAGCATTTT.

This clonotype was seen many times. This sequence joins TRBV3-1 and TRBJ1-1, with a possible D match to TRBD1 (5 bases). The CDR3 is 14 amino acids. Germline CDR1 and CDR2: LGHDT and YNNKEL (reference sequence). The V end was cut by 4 bases, the J end by 11 bases, with 20 bases between. CDR3 DNA: TGTGCCAGCAGCCTCCTCAGGGAGGGTAGTATGGCTTTCTTT. Translated, it gives CASSLLREGSMAFF.

This clonotype was seen ten or more times. The chain couples TRBV6-5 to TRBJ2-3, with D unresolved. With 5 bases removed from V and 1 base from J, the gap between germline ends came to 16 bases. The CDR3 is made up of 16 amino acids. Germline V lookup: CDR1 MNHEY, CDR2 SVGAGI. The CDR3 DNA reads as TGTGCCAGCAGTAGAACATATCGTCTCGGCACAGATACGCAGTATTTT. It specifies CASSRTYRLGTDTQYF.

This clonotype was counted at least ten times. The chain uses TRBV10-3 and TRBJ1-3; D uncertain. Germline V gene lookup returns CDR1 ENHRY and CDR2 SYGVKD. The germline V and J ends were trimmed by 0 bases and 0 bases, with 6 bases remaining between them. This CDR3 comprises 15 residues. The CDR3 DNA is TGTGCCATCAGTGAGTCGAGAGGCTCTGGAAACACCATATATTTT. This encodes CAISESRGSGNTIYF.

This clonotype has at least ten counts. The chain is built from TRBV20-1 and TRBJ2-3, with D perhaps being TRBD1 or TRBD2 (6 bases each). CDR3 length: 18 amino acids. The ends were cut back, 1 base at V and 5 bases at J, with 25 bases in the middle. From germline, CDR1 is DFQATT and CDR2 SNEGSKA (reference sequence). The CDR3 DNA reads TGCAGTGCTAGAGCCCTTCTAGGGGACCGGGGGCAGTTAGATACGCAGTATTTT. Its protein is CSARALLGDRGQLDTQYF.

In regard to this clonotype: This may come from a read error, since a much larger clone is one base off. The rearrangement joins TRBV11-3 to TRBJ2-1; no clear D gene. CDR1 is SGHNT, CDR2 YENEEA, per germline. This CDR3 contains 14 residues. Trimming removed 5 bases from V and 9 bases from J, with 17 bases in between. CDR3 sequence: CASSHERTAGEQFF. The CDR3 DNA reads TGTGCCAGCAGCCACGAGAGGACGGCCGGTGAGCAGTTCTTC.

In regard to this clonotype: Just one base apart from a much larger clone, this may be a read error. The conserved phenylalanine or tryptophan normally closing the CDR3 is absent here, so this likely arose from a read error. The rearrangement joins TRBV4-3 to TRBJ1-3; D ambiguous. Germline V gene lookup returns CDR1 LGHNA and CDR2 YSLEER. The CDR3 covers 14 residues. V was pared by 0 bases and J by 0 bases, with 3 bases between. CDR3 coding DNA: TGCGCCAGCAGCCAAGATTTCTCTGGAAACACCATATATCTT. Its protein product is CASSQDFSGNTIYL.

Many counts were recorded for this clonotype. The chain joins TRBV20-1 to TRBJ1-5; D is undetermined. Germline V lookup: CDR1 DFQATT, CDR2 SNEGSKA (reference sequence). The ends were cut back, 0 bases at V and 5 bases at J, with 8 bases in the middle. This CDR3 comprises 13 residues. The CDR3 loop is CSARDSFDQPQHF. Written as DNA, the CDR3 is TGCAGTGCTAGAGATTCGTTCGATCAGCCCCAGCATTTT.

The gene calls are TRBV4-2 and TRBJ1-5; 7 bases fit TRBD1. Germline CDR1 and CDR2: LGHNA and YNFKEQ. V shed 4 bases, J shed 0 bases, and the junction held 3 bases outside the gene matches. The CDR3 is 15 residues long. The CDR3 reads CASSPWDSSNQPQHF. The CDR3 coding sequence is TGTGCCAGCAGCCCCTGGGACAGTAGCAATCAGCCCCAGCATTTT.

There are many counts of this clonotype. This chain links TRBV5-1 with TRBJ1-4; TRBD1 aligns across 7 bases. The CDR3 has 14 amino acids. Germline loops: CDR1 SGHRS, CDR2 YFSETQ. V was clipped by 5 bases and J by 8 bases; unmatched bases: 9. CDR3 sequence (DNA): TGCGCCAGCAGTCGACAGGGAGGAGGAGAAAAACTGTTTTTT. Translating gives CASSRQGGGEKLFF. The full variable domain, in which reference TRBV5-1 and TRBJ1-4 provide the parts outside the CDR3, is KAGVTQTPRYLIKTRGQQVTLSCSPISGHRSVSWYQQTPGQGLQFLFEYFSETQRNKGNFPGRFSGRQFSNSRSEMNVSTLELGDSALYLCASSRQGGGEKLFFGSGTQLSVL.

This clonotype was counted many times. The chain links TRBV7-2 to TRBJ2-1; D is undetermined. With 4 bases removed from V and 9 bases from J, the gap between germline ends came to 10 bases. The CDR3 runs to 12 residues. The germline V gene encodes CDR1 SGHTA and CDR2 FQGNSA. DNA of the CDR3: TGTGCCAGCAGCTCCCCCCCCGGTGAGCAGTTCTTC. Amino acids: CASSSPPGEQFF.

Only a few counts were recorded for this clonotype. The chain uses TRBV13 and TRBJ2-1; the match to TRBD2 covers 15 bases. Germline V gives CDR1 PRHDT, CDR2 FYEKMQ (reference sequence). This CDR3 has 16 amino acids. J was trimmed by 7 bases and V by 4 bases; bases with no gene match: 5. CDR3 region: CASSWGLAGGPNEQFF. In nucleotides, the CDR3 is TGTGCCAGCAGCTGGGGACTAGCGGGAGGCCCAAATGAGCAGTTCTTC.